The TCR beta chain under discussion was sequenced for a study of STAT3 mutations in large granular lymphocyte leukemia. The protocol was immunoSEQ multiplex PCR, while the TCRdb copy is restricted to in-frame clones and leaves out a portion. Here the sample spans approximately 42,000 clones, around 80% being singletons. Trimming pared 2 bases from V and 5 bases from J, leaving 12 bases between. Germline CDR1 reads SGHTA; CDR2 reads FQGNSA. The CDR3 covers 14 residues. The study, taken as a whole, reports: No sample exists from the first appearance of each clone. Every T-LGLL patient had at least one immunodominant TCRbeta clonotype.

This clone was counted a single time. Its target is unknown. Sequencing was done on a sample of PBMCs. The V and J genes are TRBV7-2 and TRBJ2-5, with D maybe TRBD1 (6 bases). The source of this sequence is a human donor with T large granular lymphocyte leukemia. Some clones in this sample may be carry-over from other donors' samples. The CDR3 bases are TGTGCCAGCAGCTTACAGGGGCAGAGTGAGACCCAGTACTTC. Translating gives CASSLQGQSETQYF.